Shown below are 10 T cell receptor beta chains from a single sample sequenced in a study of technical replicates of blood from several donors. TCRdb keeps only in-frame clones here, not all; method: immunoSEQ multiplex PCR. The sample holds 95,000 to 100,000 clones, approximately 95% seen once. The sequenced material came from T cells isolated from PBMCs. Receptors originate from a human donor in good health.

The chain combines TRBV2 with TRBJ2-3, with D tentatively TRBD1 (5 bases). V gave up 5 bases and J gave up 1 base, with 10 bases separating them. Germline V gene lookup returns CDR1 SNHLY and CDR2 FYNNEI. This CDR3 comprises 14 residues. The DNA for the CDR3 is TGTGCCAGCAGTTGGCGACAGCGCACAGATACGCAGTATTTT. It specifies CASSWRQRTDTQYF.

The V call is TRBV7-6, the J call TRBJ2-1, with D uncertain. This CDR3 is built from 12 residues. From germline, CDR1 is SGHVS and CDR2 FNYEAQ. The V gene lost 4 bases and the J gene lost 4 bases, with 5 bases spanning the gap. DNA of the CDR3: TGTGCCAGCAGCTCCGAGTACAATGAGCAGTTCTTC. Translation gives CASSSEYNEQFF.

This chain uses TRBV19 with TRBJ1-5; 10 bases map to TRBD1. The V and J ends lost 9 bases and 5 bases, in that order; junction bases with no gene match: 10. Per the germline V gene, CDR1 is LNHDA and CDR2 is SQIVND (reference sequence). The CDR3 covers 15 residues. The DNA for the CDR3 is TGTGCCAGCATCGCCGGGACAGGGGTGGATCAGCCCCAGCATTTT. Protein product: CASIAGTGVDQPQHF.

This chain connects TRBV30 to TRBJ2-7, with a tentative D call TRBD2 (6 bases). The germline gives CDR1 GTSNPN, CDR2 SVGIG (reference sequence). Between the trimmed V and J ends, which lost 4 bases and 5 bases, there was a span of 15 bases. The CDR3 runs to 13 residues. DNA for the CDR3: TGTGCCTGGAATCGGGGGACCAGGGACGAGCAGTACTTC. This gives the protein CAWNRGTRDEQYF.

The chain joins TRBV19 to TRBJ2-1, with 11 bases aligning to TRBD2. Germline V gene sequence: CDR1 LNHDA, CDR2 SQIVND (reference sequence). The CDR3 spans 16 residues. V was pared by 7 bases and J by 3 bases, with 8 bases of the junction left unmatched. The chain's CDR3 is CASTRAGTSGYNEQFF. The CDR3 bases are TGTGCCAGTACCCGAGCGGGGACTAGCGGCTACAATGAGCAGTTCTTC.

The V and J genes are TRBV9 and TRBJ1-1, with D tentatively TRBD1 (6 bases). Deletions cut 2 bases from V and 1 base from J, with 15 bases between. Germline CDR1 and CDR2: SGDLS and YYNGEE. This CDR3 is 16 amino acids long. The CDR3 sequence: CASSVSAGVGNTEAFF. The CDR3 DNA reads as TGTGCCAGCAGCGTTTCTGCAGGGGTCGGGAACACTGAAGCTTTCTTT.

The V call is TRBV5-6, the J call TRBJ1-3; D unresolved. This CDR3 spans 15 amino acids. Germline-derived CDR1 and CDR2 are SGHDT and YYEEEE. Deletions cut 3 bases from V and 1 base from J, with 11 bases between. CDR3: CASSSWEASGNTIYF. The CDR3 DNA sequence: TGTGCCAGCAGCTCCTGGGAGGCATCTGGAAACACCATATATTTT.

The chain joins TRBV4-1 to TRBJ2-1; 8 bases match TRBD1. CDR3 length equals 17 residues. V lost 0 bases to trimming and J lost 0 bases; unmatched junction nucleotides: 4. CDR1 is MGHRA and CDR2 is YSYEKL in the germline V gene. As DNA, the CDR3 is TGCGCCAGCAGCCAAGATCCGACAGGGGTCTCCTACAATGAGCAGTTCTTC. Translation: CASSQDPTGVSYNEQFF.

CDR3 sequence reads: CASSTRGETTGELFF. The CDR3 region has the DNA TGTGCCAGCAGTACCCGGGGGGAAACCACCGGGGAGCTGTTTTTT. The chain carries TRBV28 and TRBJ2-2; TRBD2 agrees at 7 bases. V was pared by 5 bases and J by 4 bases, with 7 bases of the junction left unmatched. The V gene's germline CDR1 is MDHEN and CDR2 SYDVKM. This CDR3 spans 15 amino acids.

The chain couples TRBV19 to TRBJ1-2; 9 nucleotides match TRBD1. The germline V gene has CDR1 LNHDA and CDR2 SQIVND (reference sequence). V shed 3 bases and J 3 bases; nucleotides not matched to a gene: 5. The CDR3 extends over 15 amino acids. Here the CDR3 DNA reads TGTGCCAGTAGTATGGACAGGGGCGCGTACTATGGCTACACCTTC. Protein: CASSMDRGAYYGYTF.